Presented here are 9 T cell receptor beta chains from one specimen sequenced in a study of T cell clonality in common variable immunodeficiency. Only in-frame clones appear in the TCRdb table, and some are missing; sequencing was by immunoSEQ multiplex PCR. The sample holds 40,000 to 60,000 clones, and no clone turns up only once. Sequencing used peripheral blood mononuclear cells. Source of these receptors: a person aged 18-69 years in good health.

The table lists this clone with many counts. The CDR3 is cut off 3 residues early in the read; its end comes from the germline J gene. The chain carries TRBV5-4 and TRBJ2-7; D ambiguous. In germline, CDR1 is SGHNT, CDR2 YYREEE (reference sequence). V was pared by 1 base and J by 5 bases, with 4 bases between. The CDR3 has 11 residues. This CDR3 is CASSLNNEQYF. The covered CDR3 bases are TGTGCCAGCAGCTTGAACAACGAG.

The CDR3 loop is CSARGRGEQYF. CDR3 bases read: TGCAGTGCTAGAGGAAGGGGCGAG. The chain couples TRBV20-1 to TRBJ2-7; a possible D gene is TRBD1 (5 bases). The CDR3 extends 3 residues past the end of the read, so its final part is completed from the germline J gene. V lost 1 base, J lost 6 bases, and 7 bases lay in between. CDR3 length equals 11 residues. Germline V gene sequence: CDR1 DFQATT, CDR2 SNEGSKA (reference sequence).

The sample holds many counts of this clone. The CDR3 is cut off 3 residues early in the read; its end comes from the germline J gene. The rearrangement joins TRBV5-4 to TRBJ2-7, with 7 positions matching TRBD1. Germline values: CDR1 SGHNT, CDR2 YYREEE (reference sequence). V was clipped by 3 bases and J by 2 bases; unmatched bases: 11. The CDR3 is 16 amino acids. The sequenced CDR3 bases are TGTGCCAGCAGCTCAGAAAGCCAACAGGGGACCTACGAG. Its translation is CASSSESQQGTYE. The whole CDR3 sequence is CASSSESQQGTYEQYF.

This clone was seen ten or more times. The read terminates 3 residues ahead of where the CDR3 ends, so the germline J gene completes it. The rearrangement links TRBV15 to TRBJ2-3; TRBD1 agrees at 9 bases. The CDR3 is 15 residues long. Germline V lookup: CDR1 LNHNV, CDR2 YYDKDF (reference sequence). With 1 base clipped from V and 4 bases from J, the junction kept 3 bases outside the gene matches. CDR3 protein: CATSRARQGADTQYF. The covered CDR3 bases are TGTGCCACCAGCAGAGCTAGACAGGGGGCAGATACG.

In its sample, this clone was seen many times. The CDR3 extends 3 residues past the end of the read, so its final part is completed from the germline J gene. The gene calls are TRBV30 and TRBJ2-1; TRBD1 matches 10 bases. The CDR3 covers 14 residues. Germline CDR1 is GTSNPN and CDR2 is SVGIG (reference sequence). V shed 7 bases, J shed 4 bases, and the junction held 7 bases outside the gene matches. CDR3 DNA, as far as it was read: TGTGCCTCCAATCGACAGGGGGCTTACAATGAG. Residues: CASNRQGAYNE. The CDR3 as a whole reads CASNRQGAYNEQFF. Full variable domain (missing parts from reference TRBV30 and TRBJ2-1): SQTIHQWPATLVQPVGSPLSLECTVEGTSNPNLYWYRQAAGRGLQLLFYSVGIGQISSEVPQNLSASRPQDRQFILSSKKLLLSDSGFYLCASNRQGAYNEQFFGPGTRLTVL.

This clone occurred many times. The CDR3: CASSLASTAGPNEQFF. Partial CDR3 DNA: TGTGCCAGCAGCTTAGCCTCTACCGCAGGGCCCAATGAG. V and J are TRBV7-2 and TRBJ2-1; D possibly corresponds to TRBD1 (5 bases). The read gets to within 3 residues of the CDR3 end, and the germline J gene fills in the rest. Trimming took off 0 bases at V and 6 bases at J, with 15 bases between the two ends. The CDR3 covers 16 residues. Germline CDR1 is SGHTA and CDR2 is FQGNSA.

This clone was detected many times. The read terminates 3 residues ahead of where the CDR3 ends, so the germline J gene completes it. The chain is built from TRBV10-1 and TRBJ2-2, with unresolved D. This CDR3 is 13 amino acids long. V was shortened by 7 bases and J by 3 bases, with 9 bases between the two germline ends. Germline CDR1 and CDR2: WNHNN and SYGVQD (reference sequence). Here the CDR3 reads CASKDTDTGELFF. Incomplete CDR3 DNA: TGCGCCAGCAAGGATACAGACACCGGGGAG.

This clone was picked up many times. The read ends 3 residues early relative to the CDR3; the germline J gene fills the gap. The chain carries TRBV29-1 and TRBJ1-1, with D maybe TRBD1 (5 bases). The V gene's germline CDR1 is SQVTM and CDR2 ANQGSEA. The CDR3 runs to 13 residues. The CDR3 region is CSTRDRSFYRAFF. The sequenced CDR3 bases are TGCAGCACCCGCGACAGATCCTTTTACCGA.

This clone was counted at least ten times. The read ends 3 residues shy of where the CDR3 ends; the end is completed using the germline J gene. The chain carries TRBV6-2 or TRBV6-3 and TRBJ2-7; TRBD1 matches 7 bases. CDR1 is MNHEY and CDR2 is SVGEGT in the germline V gene. The CDR3 covers 17 residues. After removal of 0 bases from V and 2 bases from J, the junction contained 10 bases not matched to a gene. The CDR3 bases that were read are TGTGCCAGCAGTTACTCCATCCTAAGGGGGCTCCCCTACGAG. This translates into CASSYSILRGLPYE. The full CDR3 reads CASSYSILRGLPYEQYF.